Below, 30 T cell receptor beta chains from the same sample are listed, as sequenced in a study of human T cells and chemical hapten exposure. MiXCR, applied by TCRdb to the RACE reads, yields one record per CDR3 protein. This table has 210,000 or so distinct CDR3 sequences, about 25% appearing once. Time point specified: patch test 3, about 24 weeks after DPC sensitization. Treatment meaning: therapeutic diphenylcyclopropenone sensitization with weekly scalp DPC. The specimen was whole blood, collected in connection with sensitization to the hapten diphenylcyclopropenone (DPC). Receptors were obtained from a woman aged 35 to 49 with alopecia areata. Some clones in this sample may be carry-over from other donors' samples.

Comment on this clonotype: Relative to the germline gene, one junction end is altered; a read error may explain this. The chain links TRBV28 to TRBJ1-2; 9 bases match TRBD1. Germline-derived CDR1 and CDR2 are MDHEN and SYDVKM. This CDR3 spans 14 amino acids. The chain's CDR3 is CASSPGSGQGQWVF. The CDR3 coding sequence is TGTGCCAGCAGTCCAGGGAGCGGACAGGGGCAATGGGTCTTC.

The DNA of the CDR3 is TGCGCCAGCAGCCAAGTGTGGGCTAGCGGGATCTCCTACGAGCAGTACTTC. It yields the protein CASSQVWASGISYEQYF. This chain uses TRBV4-3 with TRBJ2-7; 9 positions match TRBD2. The ends lost 1 base at V and 0 bases at J; junction bases unmatched: 7. Germline values: CDR1 LGHNA, CDR2 YSLEER. The CDR3 has 17 residues.

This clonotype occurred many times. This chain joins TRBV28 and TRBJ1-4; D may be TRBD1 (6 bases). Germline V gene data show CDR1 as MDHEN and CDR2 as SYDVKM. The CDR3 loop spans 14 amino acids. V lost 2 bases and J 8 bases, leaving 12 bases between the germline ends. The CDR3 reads CASSLAGDGEKLFF. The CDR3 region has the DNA TGTGCCAGCAGTTTAGCAGGGGATGGCGAAAAACTGTTTTTT.

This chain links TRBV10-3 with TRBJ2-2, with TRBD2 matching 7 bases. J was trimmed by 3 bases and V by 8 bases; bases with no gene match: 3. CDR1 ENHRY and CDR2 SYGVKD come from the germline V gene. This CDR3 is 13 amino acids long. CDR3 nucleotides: TGTGCCATCCGGGGGAGGGACACCGGGGAGCTGTTTTTT. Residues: CAIRGRDTGELFF.

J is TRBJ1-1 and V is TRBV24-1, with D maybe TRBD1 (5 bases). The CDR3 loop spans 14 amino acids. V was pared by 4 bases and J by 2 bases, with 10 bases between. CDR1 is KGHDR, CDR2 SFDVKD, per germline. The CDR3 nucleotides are TGTGCCACCAGTGACAATGGGGGAAACACTGAAGCTTTCTTT. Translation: CATSDNGGNTEAFF.

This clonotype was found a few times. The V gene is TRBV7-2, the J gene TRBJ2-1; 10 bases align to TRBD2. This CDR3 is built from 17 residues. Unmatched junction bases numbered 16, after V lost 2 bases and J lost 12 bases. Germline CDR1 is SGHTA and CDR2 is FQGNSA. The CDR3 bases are TGTGCCAGCAGCTTATTTGTCCTAGCGGGAGCCCTTCGGGTGCAGTTCTTC. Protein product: CASSLFVLAGALRVQFF.

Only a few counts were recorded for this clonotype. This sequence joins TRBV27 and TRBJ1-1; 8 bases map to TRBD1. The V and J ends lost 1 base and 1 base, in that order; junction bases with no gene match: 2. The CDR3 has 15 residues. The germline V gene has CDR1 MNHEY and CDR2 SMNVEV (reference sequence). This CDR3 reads CASSLLGTGNTEAFF. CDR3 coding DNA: TGTGCCAGCAGTTTATTGGGGACAGGGAACACTGAAGCTTTCTTT.

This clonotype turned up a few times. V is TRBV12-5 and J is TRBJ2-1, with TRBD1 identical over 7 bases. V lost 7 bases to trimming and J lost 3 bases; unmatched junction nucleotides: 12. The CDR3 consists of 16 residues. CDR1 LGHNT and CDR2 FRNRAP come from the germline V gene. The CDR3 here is CASAKLTGQFYNEQFF. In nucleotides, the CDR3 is TGTGCTAGTGCCAAACTTACGGGACAGTTCTACAATGAGCAGTTCTTC. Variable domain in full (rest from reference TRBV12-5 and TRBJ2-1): DARVTQTPRHKVTEMGQEVTMRCQPILGHNTVFWYRQTMMQGLELLAYFRNRAPLDDSGMPKDRFSAEMPDATLATLKIQPSEPRDSAVYFCASAKLTGQFYNEQFFGPGTRLTVL.

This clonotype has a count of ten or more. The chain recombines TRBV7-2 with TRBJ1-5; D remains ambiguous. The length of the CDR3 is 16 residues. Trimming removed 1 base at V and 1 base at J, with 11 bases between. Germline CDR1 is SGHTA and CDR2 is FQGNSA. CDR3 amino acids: CASSLGMGVSNQPQHF. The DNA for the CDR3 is TGTGCCAGCAGCTTAGGGATGGGAGTAAGCAATCAGCCCCAGCATTTT.

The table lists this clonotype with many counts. The CDR3 coding sequence is TGTGCCAGCAGCCCTACCGGAGCAAACTATGGCTACACCTTC. The encoded protein is CASSPTGANYGYTF. This chain joins TRBV7-3 and TRBJ1-2; no firm D call. CDR1 and CDR2 (germline): SGHTA, FQGTGA. V lost 5 bases and J 2 bases, leaving 12 bases between the germline ends. This CDR3 has 14 residues. Based on the CDR3 plus reference TRBV7-3 and TRBJ1-2, the full variable domain is GAGVSQTPSNKVTEKGKYVELRCDPISGHTALYWYRQSLGQGPEFLIYFQGTGAADDSGLPNDRFFAVRPEGSVSTLKIQRTERGDSAVYLCASSPTGANYGYTFGSGTRLTVV.

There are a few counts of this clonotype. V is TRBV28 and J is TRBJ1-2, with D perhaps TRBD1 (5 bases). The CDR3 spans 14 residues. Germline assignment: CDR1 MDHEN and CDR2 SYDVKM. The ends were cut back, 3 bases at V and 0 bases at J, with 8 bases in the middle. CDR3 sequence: CASSFSGANYGYTF. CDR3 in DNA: TGTGCCAGCAGTTTTTCGGGGGCTAACTATGGCTACACCTTC.

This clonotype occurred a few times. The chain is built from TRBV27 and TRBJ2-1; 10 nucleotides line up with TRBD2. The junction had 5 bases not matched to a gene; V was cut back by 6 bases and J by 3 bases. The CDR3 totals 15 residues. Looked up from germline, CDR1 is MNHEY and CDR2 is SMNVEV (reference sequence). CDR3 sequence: CASSDIAGGYNEQFF. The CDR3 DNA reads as TGTGCCAGCAGCGATATAGCGGGAGGCTACAATGAGCAGTTCTTC.

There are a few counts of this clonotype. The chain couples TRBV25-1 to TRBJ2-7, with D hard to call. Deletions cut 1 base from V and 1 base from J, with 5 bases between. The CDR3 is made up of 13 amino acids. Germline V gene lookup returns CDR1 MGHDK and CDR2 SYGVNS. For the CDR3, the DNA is TGTGCCAGCAGTGAATCCCGTTCCTACGAGCAGTACTTC. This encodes CASSESRSYEQYF.

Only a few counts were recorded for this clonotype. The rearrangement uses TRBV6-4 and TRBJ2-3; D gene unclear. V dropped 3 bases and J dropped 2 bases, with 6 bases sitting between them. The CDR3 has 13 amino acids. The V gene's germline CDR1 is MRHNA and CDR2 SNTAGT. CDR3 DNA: TGTGCCAGCAGTGATGGGGTCACAGATACGCAGTATTTT. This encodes CASSDGVTDTQYF.

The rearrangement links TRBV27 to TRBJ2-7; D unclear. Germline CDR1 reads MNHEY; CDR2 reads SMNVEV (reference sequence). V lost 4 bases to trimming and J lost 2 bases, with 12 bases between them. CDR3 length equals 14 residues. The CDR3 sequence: CASSSQTDPYEQYF. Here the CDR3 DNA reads TGTGCCAGCAGTTCCCAGACTGATCCCTACGAGCAGTACTTC.

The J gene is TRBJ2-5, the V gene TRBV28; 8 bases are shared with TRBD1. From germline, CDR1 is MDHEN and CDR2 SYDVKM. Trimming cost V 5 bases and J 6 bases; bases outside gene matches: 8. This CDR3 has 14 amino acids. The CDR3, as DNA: TGTGCCAGCAGTCCCCACAGGGGGTGGAAGACCCAGTACTTC. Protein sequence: CASSPHRGWKTQYF. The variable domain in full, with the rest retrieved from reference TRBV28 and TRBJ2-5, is DVKVTQSSRYLVKRTGEKVFLECVQDMDHENMFWYRQDPGLGLRLIYFSYDVKMKEKGDIPEGYSVSREKKERFSLILESASTNQTSMYLCASSPHRGWKTQYFGPGTRLLVL.

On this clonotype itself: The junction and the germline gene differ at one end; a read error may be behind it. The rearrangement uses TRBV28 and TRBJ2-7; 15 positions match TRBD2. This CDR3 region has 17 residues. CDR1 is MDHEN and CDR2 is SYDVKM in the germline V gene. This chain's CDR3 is CANSVGTSGRTSYEQYF. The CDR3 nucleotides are TGTGCCAACAGTGTCGGGACTAGCGGGAGGACGTCCTACGAGCAGTACTTC.

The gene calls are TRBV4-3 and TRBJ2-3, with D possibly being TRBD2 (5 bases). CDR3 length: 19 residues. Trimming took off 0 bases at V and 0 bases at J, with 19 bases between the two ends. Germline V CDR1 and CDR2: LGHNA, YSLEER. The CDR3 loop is CASSQDLRGPTPSTDTQYF. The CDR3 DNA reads TGCGCCAGCAGCCAAGATCTTCGCGGGCCGACCCCTAGCACAGATACGCAGTATTTT.

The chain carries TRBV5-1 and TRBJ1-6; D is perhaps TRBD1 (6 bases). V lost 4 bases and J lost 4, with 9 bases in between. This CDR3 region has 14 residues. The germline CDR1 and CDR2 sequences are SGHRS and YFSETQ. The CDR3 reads CASSEGGYNSPLHF. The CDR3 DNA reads TGCGCCAGCAGCGAGGGGGGTTATAATTCACCCCTCCACTTT.

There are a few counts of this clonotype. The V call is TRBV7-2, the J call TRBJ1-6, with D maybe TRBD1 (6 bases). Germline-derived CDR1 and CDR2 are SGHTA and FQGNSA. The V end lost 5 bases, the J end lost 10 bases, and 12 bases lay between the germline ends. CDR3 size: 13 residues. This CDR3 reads CASSTSTGSPLHF. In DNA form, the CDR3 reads TGTGCCAGCAGCACCTCTACAGGGTCACCCCTCCACTTT. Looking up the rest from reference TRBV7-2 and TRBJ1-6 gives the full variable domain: GAGVSQSPSNKVTEKGKDVELRCDPISGHTALYWYRQSLGQGLEFLIYFQGNSAPDKSGLPSDRFSAERTGGSVSTLTIQRTQQEDSAVYLCASSTSTGSPLHFGNGTRLTVT.

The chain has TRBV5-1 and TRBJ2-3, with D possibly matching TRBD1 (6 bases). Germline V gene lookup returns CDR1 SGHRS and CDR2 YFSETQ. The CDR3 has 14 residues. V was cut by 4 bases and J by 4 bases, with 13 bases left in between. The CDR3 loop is CASSALQGPDTQYF. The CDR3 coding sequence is TGCGCCAGCAGCGCTCTACAGGGTCCAGATACGCAGTATTTT.

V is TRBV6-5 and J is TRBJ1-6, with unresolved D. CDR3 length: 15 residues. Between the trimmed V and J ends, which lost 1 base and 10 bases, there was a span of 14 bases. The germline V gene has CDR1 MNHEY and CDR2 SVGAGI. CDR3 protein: CASSYYSPQRSPLHF. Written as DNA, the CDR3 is TGTGCCAGCAGTTACTACTCTCCCCAAAGATCACCCCTCCACTTT.

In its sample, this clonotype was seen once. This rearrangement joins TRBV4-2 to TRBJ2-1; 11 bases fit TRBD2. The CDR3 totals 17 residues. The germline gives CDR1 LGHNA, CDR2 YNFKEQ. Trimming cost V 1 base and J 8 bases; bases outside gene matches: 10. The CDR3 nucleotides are TGTGCCAGCAGCCAAGGAGCCCCTAGCGGGAGGCCCTATGAGCAGTTCTTC. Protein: CASSQGAPSGRPYEQFF.

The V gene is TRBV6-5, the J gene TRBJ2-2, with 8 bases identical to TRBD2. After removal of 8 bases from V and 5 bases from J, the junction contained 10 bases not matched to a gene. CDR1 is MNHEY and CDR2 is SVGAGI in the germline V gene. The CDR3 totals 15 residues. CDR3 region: CASATGRGRTGELFF. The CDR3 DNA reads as TGTGCCAGCGCTACAGGGCGCGGGAGGACCGGGGAGCTGTTTTTT.

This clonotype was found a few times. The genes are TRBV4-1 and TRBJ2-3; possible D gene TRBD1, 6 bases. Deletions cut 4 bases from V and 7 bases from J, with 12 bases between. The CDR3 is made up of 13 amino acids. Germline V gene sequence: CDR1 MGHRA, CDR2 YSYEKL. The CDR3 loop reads CASSPKTGHTQYF. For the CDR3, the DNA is TGCGCCAGCAGCCCCAAGACAGGCCATACGCAGTATTTT.

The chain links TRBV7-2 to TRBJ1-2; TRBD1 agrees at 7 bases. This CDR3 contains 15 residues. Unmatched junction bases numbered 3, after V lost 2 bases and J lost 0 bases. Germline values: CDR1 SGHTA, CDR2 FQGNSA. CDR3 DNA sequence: TGTGCCAGCAGCTTAACAGGGGTAGCTAACTATGGCTACACCTTC. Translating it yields CASSLTGVANYGYTF. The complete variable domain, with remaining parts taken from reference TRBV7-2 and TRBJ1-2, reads GAGVSQSPSNKVTEKGKDVELRCDPISGHTALYWYRQSLGQGLEFLIYFQGNSAPDKSGLPSDRFSAERTGGSVSTLTIQRTQQEDSAVYLCASSLTGVANYGYTFGSGTRLTVV.

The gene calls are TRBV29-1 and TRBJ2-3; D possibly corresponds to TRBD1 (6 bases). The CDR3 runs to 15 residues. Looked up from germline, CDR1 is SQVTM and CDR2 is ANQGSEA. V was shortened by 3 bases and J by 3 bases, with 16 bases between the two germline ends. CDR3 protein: CSVDRGKVRTDTQYF. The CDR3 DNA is TGCAGCGTTGACAGGGGAAAGGTGAGGACAGATACGCAGTATTTT.

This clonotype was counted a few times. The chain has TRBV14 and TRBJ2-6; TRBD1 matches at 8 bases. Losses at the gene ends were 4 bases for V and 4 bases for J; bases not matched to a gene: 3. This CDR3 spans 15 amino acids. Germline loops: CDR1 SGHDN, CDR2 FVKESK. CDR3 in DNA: TGTGCCAGCAGCCCGACAGGGGTAGGGGCCAACGTCCTGACTTTC. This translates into CASSPTGVGANVLTF.

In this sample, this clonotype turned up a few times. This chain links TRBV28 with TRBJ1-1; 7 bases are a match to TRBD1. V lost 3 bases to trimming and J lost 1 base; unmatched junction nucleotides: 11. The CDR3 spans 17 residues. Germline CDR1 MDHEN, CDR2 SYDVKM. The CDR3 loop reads CASSLMVGQGENTEAFF. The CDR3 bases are TGTGCCAGCAGTTTGATGGTTGGGCAGGGGGAGAACACTGAAGCTTTCTTT.

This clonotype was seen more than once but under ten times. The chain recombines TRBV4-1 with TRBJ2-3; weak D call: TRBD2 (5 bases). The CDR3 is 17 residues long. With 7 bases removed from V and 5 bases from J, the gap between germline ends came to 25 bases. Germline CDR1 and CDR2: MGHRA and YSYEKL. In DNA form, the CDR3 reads TGCGCCAGCACCTACGACCCCCCACGGGGTTCGGGAGATACGCAGTATTTT. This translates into CASTYDPPRGSGDTQYF.